These 22 T cell receptor beta chains came from one sample sequenced in a study of cytomegalovirus exposure and HLA in healthy donors. PCR used 60 Vbeta primers and 13 Jbeta primers. Generated by immunoSEQ multiplex PCR, the TCRdb table keeps only in-frame clones and is missing some. Altogether 150,000 to 200,000 clones are present, approximately 72% being singletons, with the ten largest covering about 2.1%. Specimen: PBMCs. Source of these receptors: a female donor in good health and CMV-seronegative.

This clone was observed a few times. V and J are TRBV6-6 and TRBJ2-1, with 8 bases aligning to TRBD1. Trimming cost V 7 bases and J 7 bases; bases outside gene matches: 6. The germline gives CDR1 MNHNY, CDR2 SVGAGI (reference sequence). There are 13 residues in the CDR3. Here the CDR3 DNA reads TGTGCCAGCATACGAGACAGGGGAAATGAGCAGTTCTTC. It encodes CASIRDRGNEQFF.

The chain uses TRBV5-8 and TRBJ1-1; 7 nucleotides align to TRBD1. V lost 4 bases to trimming and J lost 0 bases; unmatched junction nucleotides: 6. The CDR3 extends over 15 amino acids. Germline V lookup: CDR1 SGHTS, CDR2 YDEGEE. In nucleotides, the CDR3 is TGTGCCAGCAGCCGACCGACAGGGTTGAACACTGAAGCTTTCTTT. It encodes CASSRPTGLNTEAFF.

This clone was seen a few times. The chain has TRBV5-1 and TRBJ2-7; 10 bases map to TRBD1. Losses at the gene ends were 4 bases for V and 1 base for J; bases not matched to a gene: 5. CDR1 SGHRS and CDR2 YFSETQ come from the germline V gene. CDR3 length equals 15 residues. The CDR3 coding sequence is TGCGCCAGCAGCCCGGCGGGACAGGGGTCCTACGAGCAGTACTTC. It yields the protein CASSPAGQGSYEQYF.

CDR3 amino acids: CAISERRTSGGTSTDTQYF. The CDR3 bases are TGTGCCATCAGTGAGCGACGGACTAGCGGGGGAACTAGCACAGATACGCAGTATTTT. This chain links TRBV10-3 with TRBJ2-3, with 13 bases fitting TRBD2. The V gene end was trimmed by 2 bases and the J gene end by 0 bases; junction bases not matched to a gene: 8. Germline V gene sequence: CDR1 ENHRY, CDR2 SYGVKD. The CDR3 covers 19 residues.

The chain couples TRBV7-3 to TRBJ2-7, with 10 bases fitting TRBD2. The CDR3 is 16 residues long. The V gene's germline CDR1 is SGHTA and CDR2 FQGTGA. The junction had 6 bases not matched to a gene; V was cut back by 4 bases and J by 0 bases. In DNA form, the CDR3 reads TGTGCCAGCAGCTCGCTACTAGCGGGGAGCTCCTACGAGCAGTACTTC. This translates into CASSSLLAGSSYEQYF.

This chain links TRBV2 with TRBJ2-7; 7 bases map to TRBD1. Germline-derived CDR1 and CDR2 are SNHLY and FYNNEI. V shed 6 bases and J 0 bases; nucleotides not matched to a gene: 14. CDR3 length: 17 residues. CDR3 bases: TGTGCCAGCAGGTCCAGGGCCCTGACAGGGAGCTCCTACGAGCAGTACTTC. It yields the protein CASRSRALTGSSYEQYF. Variable domain in full (rest from reference TRBV2 and TRBJ2-7): EPEVTQTPSHQVTQMGQEVILRCVPISNHLYFYWYRQILGQKVEFLVSFYNNEISEKSEIFDDQFSVERPDGSNFTLKIRSTKLEDSAMYFCASRSRALTGSSYEQYFGPGTRLTVT.

This clone has a handful of counts. This chain joins TRBV18 and TRBJ1-3; maybe TRBD1 (6 bases). CDR1 is KGHSH and CDR2 is LQKENI in the germline V gene. The CDR3 sequence is 16 residues long. V was cut by 1 base and J by 8 bases, with 18 bases left in between. CDR3 coding DNA: TGTGCCAGCTCACCACGACAGGCCCGAGGTGGGGACACCATATATTTT. It encodes CASSPRQARGGDTIYF.

The rearrangement joins TRBV5-1 to TRBJ2-2; maybe TRBD1 (6 bases). The V and J ends lost 0 bases and 6 bases respectively, with 12 bases between them. CDR1 is SGHRS and CDR2 is YFSETQ in the germline V gene. The CDR3 runs to 15 residues. The CDR3 sequence is CASSLGGGPPGELFF. CDR3 sequence (DNA): TGCGCCAGCAGCTTGGGTGGGGGCCCACCCGGGGAGCTGTTTTTT.

This clone showed up just a few times. The rearrangement links TRBV7-2 to TRBJ2-7; tentatively, D is TRBD2 (6 bases). This CDR3 region has 15 residues. Germline V gives CDR1 SGHTA, CDR2 FQGNSA. The ends were cut back, 1 base at V and 3 bases at J, with 13 bases in the middle. The CDR3 coding sequence is TGTGCCAGCAGCTTAGACCGGGTCGGGAGCTACGAGCAGTACTTC. Encoded protein: CASSLDRVGSYEQYF.

Concerning this clone itself: Other DNA sequences in this sample translate to the same CDR3. CDR3 sequence: CASSPPWGQGYGYTF. The CDR3 region has the DNA TGTGCCAGCAGCCCGCCGTGGGGACAGGGGTACGGCTACACCTTC. The V and J genes are TRBV5-4 and TRBJ1-2, with 10 bases aligning to TRBD1. This CDR3 is 15 amino acids long. Germline-derived CDR1 and CDR2 are SGHNT and YYREEE (reference sequence). The J segment lost 8 bases and the V segment lost 4 bases, leaving 11 bases of the junction unmatched.

The V call is TRBV7-9, the J call TRBJ1-1; a possible D gene is TRBD1 (5 bases). CDR1 is SEHNR and CDR2 is FQNEAQ in the germline V gene (reference sequence). The CDR3 extends over 15 amino acids. Trimming pared 1 base from V and 1 base from J, leaving 10 bases between. CDR3 nucleotides: TGTGCCAGCAGCTTAGGTGGGGGGAGGAACACTGAAGCTTTCTTT. It yields the protein CASSLGGGRNTEAFF. Based on the CDR3 plus reference TRBV7-9 and TRBJ1-1, the full variable domain is DTGVSQNPRHKITKRGQNVTFRCDPISEHNRLYWYRQTLGQGPEFLTYFQNEAQLEKSRLLSDRFSAERPKGSFSTLEIQRTEQGDSAMYLCASSLGGGRNTEAFFGQGTRLTVV.

The chain employs TRBV19 and TRBJ1-1, with 7 bases that match TRBD1. V gave up 5 bases and J gave up 8 bases; unmatched junction bases: 2. The germline CDR1 and CDR2 sequences are LNHDA and SQIVND (reference sequence). This CDR3 is 11 amino acids long. The CDR3 sequence: CASSWGQEAFF. CDR3 sequence (DNA): TGTGCCAGTAGTTGGGGACAGGAAGCTTTCTTT.

V usage is TRBV10-1 and J usage is TRBJ1-1; no clear D. Deletions cut 2 bases from V and 1 base from J, with 8 bases between. Germline CDR1 is WNHNN and CDR2 is SYGVQD (reference sequence). The CDR3 spans 14 residues. DNA for the CDR3: TGCGCCAGCAGTGAGAACTCTCAGAACACTGAAGCTTTCTTT. It yields the protein CASSENSQNTEAFF.

V and J are TRBV2 and TRBJ1-5, with a weak D call TRBD1 (5 bases). The length of the CDR3 is 13 residues. Trimming removed 7 bases from V and 4 bases from J, with 11 bases in between. The germline gives CDR1 SNHLY, CDR2 FYNNEI. DNA for the CDR3: TGTGCCAGCACTCCCGGGGGGAATCAGCCCCAGCATTTT. This codes for CASTPGGNQPQHF.

This sequence joins TRBV7-8 and TRBJ1-2, with 12 nucleotides matching TRBD1. CDR1 is SGHVS and CDR2 is FQNEAQ in the germline V gene. After removal of 1 base from V and 3 bases from J, the junction contained 3 bases not matched to a gene. The CDR3 runs 16 residues. The chain's CDR3 is CASSLDGTGGYYGYTF. The CDR3 region has the DNA TGTGCCAGCAGCTTAGATGGGACAGGGGGCTACTATGGCTACACCTTC.

V and J are TRBV9 and TRBJ2-5; TRBD2 matches 11 bases. Germline V gene sequence: CDR1 SGDLS, CDR2 YYNGEE. The CDR3 is made up of 17 amino acids. J was trimmed by 1 base and V by 3 bases; bases with no gene match: 8. The CDR3 DNA sequence: TGTGCCAGCAGCGAACACTCTAGCGGGGGGCCCCAAGAGACCCAGTACTTC. Translation: CASSEHSSGGPQETQYF.

The chain carries TRBV9 and TRBJ1-1; 8 nucleotides align to TRBD1. The CDR3 extends over 13 amino acids. V lost 3 bases to trimming and J lost 7 bases; unmatched junction nucleotides: 5. CDR1 is SGDLS and CDR2 is YYNGEE in the germline V gene. DNA for the CDR3: TGTGCCAGCAGCGCCGGACAGGGTGGTGAAGCTTTCTTT. It translates to CASSAGQGGEAFF.

This clone counts as medium-sized (0.01 to 0.1%). The chain couples TRBV6-4 to TRBJ2-2; 7 nucleotides agree with TRBD1. Germline V gives CDR1 MRHNA, CDR2 SNTAGT. V shed 9 bases and J 3 bases; nucleotides not matched to a gene: 10. This CDR3 has 15 amino acids. The CDR3 nucleotides read TGTGCCAGTAGTCCCGGGACAGATGACACCGGGGAGCTGTTTTTT. This sequence encodes CASSPGTDDTGELFF.

This clone was seen a few times. V usage is TRBV6-5 and J usage is TRBJ2-3; weak D call: TRBD1 (5 bases). The CDR3 consists of 14 residues. Germline V gives CDR1 MNHEY, CDR2 SVGAGI. Trimming removed 7 bases from V and 0 bases from J, with 11 bases in between. The DNA for the CDR3 is TGTGCCAGCACAGGGATTGCTAGCACAGATACGCAGTATTTT. It yields the protein CASTGIASTDTQYF.

CDR3 bases: TGTGCCTGGGCGCACGACAGGGGGCTTCGGGAGACCCAGTACTTC. The encoded protein is CAWAHDRGLRETQYF. V usage is TRBV30 and J usage is TRBJ2-5; 10 bases map to TRBD1. V lost 5 bases, J lost 5 bases, and 11 bases stayed unmatched. CDR3 size: 15 residues. From germline, CDR1 is GTSNPN and CDR2 SVGIG (reference sequence).

The chain links TRBV19 to TRBJ2-3, with TRBD2 matching 7 bases. Trimming cost V 2 bases and J 0 bases; bases outside gene matches: 8. CDR1 LNHDA and CDR2 SQIVND come from the germline V gene (reference sequence). This CDR3 has 17 residues. In DNA form, the CDR3 reads TGTGCCAGTAGTATATCGGAAGCGGGAAGTAGCACAGATACGCAGTATTTT. As protein: CASSISEAGSSTDTQYF.

Only one count was recorded for this clone. The chain has TRBV11-2 and TRBJ1-5; D gene unclear. V was shortened by 6 bases and J by 3 bases, with 12 bases between the two germline ends. In germline, CDR1 is SGHAT, CDR2 FQNNGV. This CDR3 spans 14 amino acids. CDR3 in DNA: TGTGCCAGCAGTAACGACACCTTCAATCAGCCCCAGCATTTT. Its translation: CASSNDTFNQPQHF.